These T cell receptor beta chains were read from a single sample in a study of blood T cell repertoires in COVID-19. TCRdb's copy holds only in-frame clones and misses some; the assay was immunoSEQ multiplex PCR. Among approximately 350,000 clones, about 90% were seen once, and the ten largest hold roughly 3%. Sequences were obtained from PBMCs or T cells enriched from blood (not recorded which). The receptors derive from a woman aged 25 to 45 who had recovered from COVID-19. CDR3s include the opening cysteine and the closing phenylalanine or tryptophan. A D gene is named only where the DNA matches it firmly. The size entry is marked missing in some rows and otherwise reads once, few, many or a size class.

size	V	D	J	DNA	CDR3
.	TRBV11-3	.	TRBJ2-1	TGTGCCAGCAGCGAAAGGCGAGCGGGTGAGCAGTTCTTC	CASSERRAGEQFF
.	TRBV7-2	.	TRBJ2-1	TGTGCCAGCAGCTTAGCGGCCAGGGCGTTACAAGGTGAGCAGTTCTTC	CASSLAARALQGEQFF
.	TRBV5-1	.	TRBJ2-7	TGCGCCAGCAGCGCTAGCTCCTACGAGCAGTACTTC	CASSASSYEQYF
.	TRBV7-9	.	TRBJ1-1	TGTGCCAGCAGCAGCCAGAGGGATTACACTGAAGCTTTCTTT	CASSSQRDYTEAFF
few	TRBV29-1	TRBD2	TRBJ2-6	TGCATCCCACAAGGACTAGCGGGAGGTGGGGCCAACGTCCTGACTTTC	CIPQGLAGGGANVLTF
once	TRBV7-8	.	TRBJ1-4	TGTGCCAGCACCTCCCATTCGGGGAATGAAAAACTGTTTTTT	CASTSHSGNEKLFF
.	TRBV6-4	.	TRBJ1-1	TGTGCCAGCAGTTACATGGCGGGGGGAGCTTTCTTT	CASSYMAGGAFF
.	TRBV2	.	TRBJ1-2	TGTGCCAGCAGGGTGGACACCTATGGCTACACCTTC	CASRVDTYGYTF
.	TRBV3-1/TRBV3-2	TRBD1	TRBJ2-3	TGTGCCAGCAGCCGAGGGACAGTGGGAGATACGCAGTATTTT	CASSRGTVGDTQYF
.	TRBV7-9	.	TRBJ1-1	TGTGCCAGCAGACCCGAAACGTGGAGGGGTACTGAAGCTTTCTTT	CASRPETWRGTEAFF
.	TRBV9	.	TRBJ1-1	TGTGCCAGCAGCCCTAGTGTGGGGGAGGGGACTGAAGCTTTCTTT	CASSPSVGEGTEAFF
.	TRBV27	TRBD2	TRBJ2-7	TGTGCCAGCACCCCCCTAGCGGGAGGAGCCTACGAGCAGTACTTC	CASTPLAGGAYEQYF
few	TRBV5-6	.	TRBJ1-4	TGTGCCAGCAGCTTGGTGCGCGAAGAAAAACTGTTTTTT	CASSLVREEKLFF
once	TRBV7-2	TRBD1	TRBJ1-2	TGTGCCAGCAGCTTATACTCGCCGCGGGACAGACGGAGCGGCTACACCTTC	CASSLYSPRDRRSGYTF
.	TRBV7-9	TRBD2	TRBJ2-1	TGTGCCAGCAGCCCCCGGGGGGGCCTCTACAATGAGCAGTTCTTC	CASSPRGGLYNEQFF
.	TRBV5-6	.	TRBJ1-5	TGTGCCAGCAGCTTCGGTACAGGCCTACCCAATCAGCCCCAGCATTTT	CASSFGTGLPNQPQHF
.	TRBV5-1	.	TRBJ2-7	TGCGCCAGCAGCTTAGAGGGCGCCTACGAGCAGTACTTC	CASSLEGAYEQYF
.	TRBV10-3	TRBD1	TRBJ2-2	TGTGCCATCAGTAAGAGACAGGGTCGGACCGGGGAGCTGTTTTTT	CAISKRQGRTGELFF
.	TRBV2	TRBD2	TRBJ2-3	TGTGCCAGCAGTGTTGCGGGGGGGCAGTTGGATACGCAGTATTTT	CASSVAGGQLDTQYF
.	TRBV7-6	TRBD2	TRBJ2-7	TGTGCCAGCAGCTTAGGGGTGGATAGCGGGAGTAACGAGCAGTACTTC	CASSLGVDSGSNEQYF
.	TRBV15	TRBD2	TRBJ2-3	TGTGCCACCAGCAGAGTGCCTAGCGGGTACACAGATACGCAGTATTTT	CATSRVPSGYTDTQYF
.	TRBV5-1	TRBD1	TRBJ1-2	TGCGCCAGCAGCCCTCCGGGACAGGGAAACTATGGCTACACCTTC	CASSPPGQGNYGYTF
.	TRBV3-1/TRBV3-2	.	TRBJ1-1	TGTGCCAGCAGCCAAGATAAGGCAGGTTACACTGAAGCTTTCTTT	CASSQDKAGYTEAFF
.	TRBV6-1	TRBD2	TRBJ2-4	TGTGCCAGCAGTGAACTAGCGGGAAAAAACATTCAGTACTTC	CASSELAGKNIQYF
.	TRBV10-3	.	TRBJ1-2	TGTGCCATCAGTGAGTCTTACTCTAACTATGGCTACACCTTC	CAISESYSNYGYTF
.	TRBV7-9	TRBD2	TRBJ2-3	TGTGCCAGCAGCTTGGAAGCGGGAGGGGGAGGAGATACGCAGTATTTT	CASSLEAGGGGDTQYF